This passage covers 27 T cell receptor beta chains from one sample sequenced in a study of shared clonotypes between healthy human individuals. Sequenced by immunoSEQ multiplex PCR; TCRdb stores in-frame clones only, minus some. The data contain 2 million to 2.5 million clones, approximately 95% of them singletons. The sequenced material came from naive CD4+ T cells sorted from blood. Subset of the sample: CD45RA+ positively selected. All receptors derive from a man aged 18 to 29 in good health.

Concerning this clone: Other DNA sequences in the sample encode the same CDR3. In DNA form, the CDR3 reads TGTGCCAGCAGCCCCGGACAGGGGGTGAGCTATGGCTACACCTTC. As protein: CASSPGQGVSYGYTF. This rearrangement joins TRBV7-2 to TRBJ1-2; 10 bases are a match to TRBD1. V was pared by 5 bases and J by 4 bases, with 7 bases of the junction left unmatched. CDR3 size: 15 residues. The germline CDR1 and CDR2 sequences are SGHTA and FQGNSA.

The CDR3 is CASSLLRTGSDGYTF. In DNA, the CDR3 is TGTGCCAGCAGCTTACTAAGGACAGGTAGCGATGGCTACACCTTC. The J gene is TRBJ1-2, the V gene TRBV7-2; 7 bases align to TRBD1. Losses at the gene ends were 2 bases for V and 6 bases for J; bases not matched to a gene: 9. Germline V gene sequence: CDR1 SGHTA, CDR2 FQGNSA. The CDR3 is 15 amino acids.

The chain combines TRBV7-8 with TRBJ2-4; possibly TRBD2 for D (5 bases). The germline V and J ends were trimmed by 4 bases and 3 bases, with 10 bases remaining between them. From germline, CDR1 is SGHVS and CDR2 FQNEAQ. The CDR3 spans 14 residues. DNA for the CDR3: TGTGCCAGCAGCTCGGGGTACGACAAAAACATTCAGTACTTC. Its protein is CASSSGYDKNIQYF.

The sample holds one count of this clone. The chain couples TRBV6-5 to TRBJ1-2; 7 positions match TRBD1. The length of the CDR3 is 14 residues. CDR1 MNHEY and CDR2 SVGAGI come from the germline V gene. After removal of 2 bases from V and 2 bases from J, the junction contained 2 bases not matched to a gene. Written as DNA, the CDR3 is TGTGCCAGCAGTTACCGGGGACAGAACTATGGCTACACCTTC. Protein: CASSYRGQNYGYTF.

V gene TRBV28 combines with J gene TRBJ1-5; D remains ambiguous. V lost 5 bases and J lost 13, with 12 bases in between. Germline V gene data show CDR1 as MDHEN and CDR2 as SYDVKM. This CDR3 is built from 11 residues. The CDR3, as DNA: TGTGCCAGCAGTGGGCCCCCGGGACAGCATTTT. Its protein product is CASSGPPGQHF.

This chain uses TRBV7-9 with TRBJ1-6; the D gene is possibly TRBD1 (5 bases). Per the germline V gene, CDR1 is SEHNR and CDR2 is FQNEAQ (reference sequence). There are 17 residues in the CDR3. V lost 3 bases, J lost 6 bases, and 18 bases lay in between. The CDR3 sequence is CASSLKRGVWGNSPLHF. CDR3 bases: TGTGCCAGCAGCTTGAAACGAGGGGTATGGGGTAATTCACCCCTCCACTTT. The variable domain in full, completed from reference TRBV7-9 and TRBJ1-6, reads DTGVSQNPRHKITKRGQNVTFRCDPISEHNRLYWYRQTLGQGPEFLTYFQNEAQLEKSRLLSDRFSAERPKGSFSTLEIQRTEQGDSAMYLCASSLKRGVWGNSPLHFGNGTRLTVT.

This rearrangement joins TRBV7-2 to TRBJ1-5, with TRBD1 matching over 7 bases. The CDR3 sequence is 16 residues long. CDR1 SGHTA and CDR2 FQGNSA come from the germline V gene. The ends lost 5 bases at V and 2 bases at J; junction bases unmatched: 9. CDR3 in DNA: TGTGCCAGCAGCGCGTTCTCCACAGGGGGCAATCAGCCCCAGCATTTT. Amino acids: CASSAFSTGGNQPQHF.

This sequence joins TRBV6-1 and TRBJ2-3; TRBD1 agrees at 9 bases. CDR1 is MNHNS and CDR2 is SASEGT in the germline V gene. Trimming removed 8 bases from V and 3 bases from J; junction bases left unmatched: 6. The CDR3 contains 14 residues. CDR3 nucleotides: TGTGCCAGCTGGGACAGGGCGGCAACAGATACGCAGTATTTT. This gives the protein CASWDRAATDTQYF.

The CDR3 reads CASSSGTGLNTGELFF. DNA for the CDR3: TGTGCCAGCAGCTCAGGGACAGGGTTGAACACCGGGGAGCTGTTTTTT. The chain is built from TRBV5-8 and TRBJ2-2, with TRBD1 matching 9 bases. CDR1 SGHTS and CDR2 YDEGEE come from the germline V gene. V trimming: 3 bases; J trimming: 1 base; junction bases outside the gene matches: 4. The CDR3 totals 16 residues.

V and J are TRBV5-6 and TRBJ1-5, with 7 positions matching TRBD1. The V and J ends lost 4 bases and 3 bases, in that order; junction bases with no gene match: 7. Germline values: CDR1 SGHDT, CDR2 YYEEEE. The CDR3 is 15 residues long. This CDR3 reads CASSPRDRNNQPQHF. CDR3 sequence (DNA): TGTGCCAGCAGCCCCCGGGACAGAAACAATCAGCCCCAGCATTTT.

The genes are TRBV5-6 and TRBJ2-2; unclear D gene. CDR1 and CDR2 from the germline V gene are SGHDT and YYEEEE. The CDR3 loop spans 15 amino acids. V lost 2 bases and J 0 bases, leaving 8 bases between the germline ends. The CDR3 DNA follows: TGTGCCAGCAGCTTCCAAAACTCGAACACCGGGGAGCTGTTTTTT. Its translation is CASSFQNSNTGELFF.

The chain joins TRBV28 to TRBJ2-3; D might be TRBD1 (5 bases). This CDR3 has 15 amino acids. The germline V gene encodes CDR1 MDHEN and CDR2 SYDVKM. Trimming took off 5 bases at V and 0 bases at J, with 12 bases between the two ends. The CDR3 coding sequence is TGTGCCAGCAGTCATCGGACACTAAGCACAGATACGCAGTATTTT. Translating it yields CASSHRTLSTDTQYF.

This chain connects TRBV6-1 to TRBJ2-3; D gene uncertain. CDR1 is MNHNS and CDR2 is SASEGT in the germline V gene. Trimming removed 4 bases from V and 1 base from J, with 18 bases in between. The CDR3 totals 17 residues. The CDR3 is CASSAVRYPRGTDTQYF. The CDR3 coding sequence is TGTGCCAGCAGTGCGGTTCGTTACCCAAGGGGCACAGATACGCAGTATTTT.

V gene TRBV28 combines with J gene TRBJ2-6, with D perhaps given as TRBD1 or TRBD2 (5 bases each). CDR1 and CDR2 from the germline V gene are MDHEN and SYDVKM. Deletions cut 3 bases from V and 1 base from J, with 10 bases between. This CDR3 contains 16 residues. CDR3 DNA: TGTGCCAGCAGTTTTATGGGGGTATCTGGGGCCAACGTCCTGACTTTC. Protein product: CASSFMGVSGANVLTF. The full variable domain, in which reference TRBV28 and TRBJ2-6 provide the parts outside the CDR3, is DVKVTQSSRYLVKRTGEKVFLECVQDMDHENMFWYRQDPGLGLRLIYFSYDVKMKEKGDIPEGYSVSREKKERFSLILESASTNQTSMYLCASSFMGVSGANVLTFGAGSRLTVL.

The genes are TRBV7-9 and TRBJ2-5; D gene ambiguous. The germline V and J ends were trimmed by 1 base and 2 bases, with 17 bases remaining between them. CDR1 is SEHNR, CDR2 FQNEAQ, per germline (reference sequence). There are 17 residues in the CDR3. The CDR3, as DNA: TGTGCCAGCAGCTTAGATGCTTTAGGTCGGCCACAAGAGACCCAGTACTTC. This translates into CASSLDALGRPQETQYF. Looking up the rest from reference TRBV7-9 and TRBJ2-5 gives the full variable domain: DTGVSQNPRHKITKRGQNVTFRCDPISEHNRLYWYRQTLGQGPEFLTYFQNEAQLEKSRLLSDRFSAERPKGSFSTLEIQRTEQGDSAMYLCASSLDALGRPQETQYFGPGTRLLVL.

CDR3 loop: CASSLGQDWETQYF. Here the CDR3 DNA reads TGCGCCAGCAGCTTGGGGCAGGACTGGGAGACCCAGTACTTC. This sequence joins TRBV5-1 and TRBJ2-5, with a weak D call TRBD2 (5 bases). Germline V lookup: CDR1 SGHRS, CDR2 YFSETQ. V was clipped by 0 bases and J by 5 bases, with 11 bases between them. The CDR3 is 14 residues long.

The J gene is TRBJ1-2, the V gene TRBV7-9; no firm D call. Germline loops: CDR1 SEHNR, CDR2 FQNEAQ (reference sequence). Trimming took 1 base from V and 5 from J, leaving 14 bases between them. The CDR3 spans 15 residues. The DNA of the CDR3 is TGTGCCAGCAGCTTAGTCATCGGAGTGTTATATGGCTACACCTTC. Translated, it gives CASSLVIGVLYGYTF.

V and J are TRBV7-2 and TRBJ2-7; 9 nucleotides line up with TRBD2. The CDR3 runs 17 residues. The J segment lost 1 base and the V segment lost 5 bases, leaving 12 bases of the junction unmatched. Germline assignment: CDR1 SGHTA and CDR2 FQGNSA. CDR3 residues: CASSTGGSGSGSYEQYF. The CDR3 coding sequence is TGTGCCAGCAGCACCGGTGGTAGCGGGAGTGGGTCCTACGAGCAGTACTTC.

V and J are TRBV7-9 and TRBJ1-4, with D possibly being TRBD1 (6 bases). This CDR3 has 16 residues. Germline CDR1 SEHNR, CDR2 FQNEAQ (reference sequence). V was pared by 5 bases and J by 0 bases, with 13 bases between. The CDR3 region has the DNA TGTGCCAGCAGCCCCAGGGGACGAACAACTAATGAAAAACTGTTTTTT. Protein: CASSPRGRTTNEKLFF.

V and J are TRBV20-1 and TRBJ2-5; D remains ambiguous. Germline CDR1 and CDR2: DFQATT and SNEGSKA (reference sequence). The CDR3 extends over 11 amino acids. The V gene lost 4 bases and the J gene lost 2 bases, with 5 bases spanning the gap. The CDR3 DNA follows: TGCAGTGCTATTATGCAAGAGACCCAGTACTTC. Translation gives CSAIMQETQYF.

The CDR3 loop reads CASSLTGASEKLFF. CDR3 DNA sequence: TGTGCCAGCAGTTTAACCGGGGCCAGTGAAAAACTGTTTTTT. The V gene is TRBV28, the J gene TRBJ1-4; D is perhaps TRBD1 (5 bases). This CDR3 region has 14 residues. Germline V gene sequence: CDR1 MDHEN, CDR2 SYDVKM. Trimming shortened V by 2 bases and J by 7 bases, and 11 bases separated the two germline ends.

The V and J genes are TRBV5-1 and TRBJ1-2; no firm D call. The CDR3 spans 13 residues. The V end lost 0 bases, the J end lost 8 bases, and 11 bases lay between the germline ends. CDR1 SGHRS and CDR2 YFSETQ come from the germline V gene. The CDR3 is CASSLVEGWGYTF. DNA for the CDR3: TGCGCCAGCAGCTTGGTAGAGGGTTGGGGCTACACCTTC.

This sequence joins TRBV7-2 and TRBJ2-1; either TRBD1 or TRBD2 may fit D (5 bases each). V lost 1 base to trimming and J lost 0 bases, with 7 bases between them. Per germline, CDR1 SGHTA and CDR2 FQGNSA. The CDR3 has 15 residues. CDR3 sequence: CASSLDGASYNEQFF. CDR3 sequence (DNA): TGTGCCAGCAGCTTAGACGGGGCCTCCTACAATGAGCAGTTCTTC.

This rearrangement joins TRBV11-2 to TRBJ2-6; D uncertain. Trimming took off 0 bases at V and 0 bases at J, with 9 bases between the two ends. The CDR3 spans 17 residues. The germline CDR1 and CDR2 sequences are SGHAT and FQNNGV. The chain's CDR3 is CASSLEGSGSGANVLTF. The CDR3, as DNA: TGTGCCAGCAGCTTAGAAGGCTCGGGCTCTGGGGCCAACGTCCTGACTTTC.

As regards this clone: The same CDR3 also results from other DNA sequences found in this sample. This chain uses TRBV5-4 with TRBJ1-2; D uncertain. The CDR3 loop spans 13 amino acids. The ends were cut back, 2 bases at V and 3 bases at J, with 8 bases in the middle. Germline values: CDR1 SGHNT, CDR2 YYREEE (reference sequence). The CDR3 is CASSLEGYYGYTF. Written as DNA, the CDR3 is TGTGCCAGCAGCTTAGAAGGATACTATGGCTACACCTTC.

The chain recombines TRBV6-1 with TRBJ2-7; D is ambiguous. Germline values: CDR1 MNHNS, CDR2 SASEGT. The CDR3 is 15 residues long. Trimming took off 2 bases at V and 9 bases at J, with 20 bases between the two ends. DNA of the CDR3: TGTGCCAGCAGTGAATACCCGGCTAAACCCCCCGGGCAGTACTTC. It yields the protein CASSEYPAKPPGQYF.

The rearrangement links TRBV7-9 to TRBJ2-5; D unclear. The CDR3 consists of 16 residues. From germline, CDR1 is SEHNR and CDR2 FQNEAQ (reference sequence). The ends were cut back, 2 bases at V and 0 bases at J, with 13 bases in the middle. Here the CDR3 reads CASSLRGGTDQETQYF. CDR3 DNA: TGTGCCAGCAGCTTACGCGGCGGAACTGACCAAGAGACCCAGTACTTC.